Listed below are T cell receptor beta chains from one sample, sequenced in a study of OX40 agonist ivuxolimab in advanced cancers. The method was immunoSEQ multiplex PCR; TCRdb's version includes in-frame clones alone and lacks a portion of them. The sample shows more than 80,000 clones, 91% of them seen only once. The sample in question was CD4+ or CD8+ T cells sorted from blood, obtained in a trial of the OX40 agonist ivuxolimab. The receptors here all came from an adult with an advanced solid tumor such as melanoma, head and neck, liver or kidney cancer. The CDR3 runs from the conserved cysteine through the conserved F or W. A D gene is named only where the DNA matches it firmly. Size is stated for part of the rows, as once, few or many counts, or as a class when the clone is expanded.

TRBJ2-7,TRBV9,TRBD1,-,CASSVLGTGGHEQYF,TGTGCCAGCAGCGTACTCGGGACAGGGGGACACGAGCAGTACTTC
TRBJ2-7,TRBV10-3,TRBD2,-,CAIRKIAGGINYEQYF,TGTGCCATCAGGAAGATAGCGGGAGGGATAAACTACGAGCAGTACTTC
TRBJ2-1,TRBV5-1,-,-,CASSPTLNQGEQFF,TGCGCCAGCAGCCCAACCCTTAACCAAGGTGAGCAGTTCTTC
TRBJ2-1,TRBV4-2,TRBD2,-,CASSHGSGGNNEQFF,TGTGCCAGCAGCCATGGGTCGGGAGGTAACAATGAGCAGTTCTTC
TRBJ2-6,TRBV28,TRBD1,-,CASSPPLPGQGARANVLTF,TGTGCCAGCAGTCCGCCCCTCCCGGGACAGGGGGCGAGAGCCAACGTCCTGACTTTC
TRBJ1-4,TRBV28,-,-,CASSLRTYNEKLFF,TGTGCCAGCAGTTTAAGGACCTATAATGAAAAACTGTTTTTT
TRBJ2-2,TRBV18,TRBD2,-,CASSPVLSGSGELFF,TGTGCCAGCTCACCGGTTCTGAGCGGGAGCGGGGAGCTGTTTTTT
TRBJ2-2,TRBV7-9,-,-,CASSFSTGELFF,TGTGCCAGCAGCTTTAGTACCGGGGAGCTGTTTTTT
TRBJ2-6,TRBV5-1,TRBD1,-,CASSSSRDRENFSGANVLTF,TGCGCCAGCAGCTCGTCCCGGGACAGGGAAAACTTCTCTGGGGCCAACGTCCTGACTTTC
TRBJ2-3,TRBV9,-,-,CASSVAPGGTDTQYF,TGTGCCAGCAGCGTAGCTCCAGGGGGCACAGATACGCAGTATTTT
TRBJ1-2,TRBV6-5,-,-,CASNHPQGNYGYTF,TGTGCCAGCAACCACCCCCAGGGGAACTATGGCTACACCTTC
TRBJ2-7,TRBV6-1,TRBD1,-,CASRGQTFDEQYF,TGTGCCAGCAGGGGACAGACGTTCGACGAGCAGTACTTC
TRBJ2-7,TRBV5-1,TRBD1,-,CASTLDRGPYEQYF,TGCGCCAGCACCTTGGACAGGGGACCCTACGAGCAGTACTTC
TRBJ1-1,TRBV6-1,TRBD1,-,CASGDRVAFF,TGTGCCAGCGGCGACAGGGTTGCTTTCTTT
TRBJ1-1,TRBV7-2,-,-,CASSRLSRRENTEAFF,TGTGCCAGCAGCCGACTATCGCGTAGGGAGAACACTGAAGCTTTCTTT
TRBJ2-3,TRBV10-3,TRBD2,-,CAISTAAWGGDTQYF,TGTGCCATCAGCACAGCGGCATGGGGGGGGGATACGCAGTATTTT
TRBJ2-7,TRBV7-6,TRBD2,-,CASNPGTSGAYEQYF,TGTGCCAGCAACCCCGGGACTAGCGGGGCCTACGAGCAGTACTTC
TRBJ2-5,TRBV9,-,-,CASSVEGRIETQYF,TGTGCCAGCAGCGTAGAAGGGAGGATAGAGACCCAGTACTTC
TRBJ2-1,TRBV6-1,TRBD1,-,CASSPGQGARNEQFF,TGTGCCAGCAGCCCGGGACAGGGGGCGCGGAATGAGCAGTTCTTC
TRBJ2-3,TRBV13,-,-,CASSLVAVTDTQYF,TGTGCCAGCAGCTTAGTAGCGGTCACAGATACGCAGTATTTT
TRBJ2-7,TRBV11-1,TRBD1,-,CASSPSGTGDNEQYF,TGTGCCAGCAGCCCATCGGGGACAGGGGACAACGAGCAGTACTTC
TRBJ1-2,TRBV11-3,-,-,CASSRDPGRGYTF,TGTGCCAGCAGCCGCGACCCCGGGCGCGGCTACACCTTC
TRBJ2-7,TRBV28,-,-,CASGAWQNLYEQYF,TGTGCCAGCGGCGCTTGGCAGAACCTCTACGAGCAGTACTTC
TRBJ2-3,TRBV7-3,TRBD1,-,CASSLDTGGDTQYF,TGTGCCAGCAGCTTAGACACAGGGGGCGATACGCAGTATTTT
TRBJ2-7,TRBV28,TRBD2,-,CASSFVAGAYEQYF,TGTGCCAGCAGTTTCGTAGCGGGAGCCTACGAGCAGTACTTC
TRBJ1-3,TRBV9,-,-,CASSVAGDISGPIYF,TGTGCCAGCAGCGTAGCGGGGGACATAAGCGGTCCCATATATTTT
TRBJ2-5,TRBV28,-,-,CASGSRQPAEYF,TGTGCCAGCGGTAGTAGGCAGCCCGCGGAGTACTTC
TRBJ2-5,TRBV2,TRBD1,-,CAGVGQPQETQYF,TGTGCCGGTGTGGGACAGCCTCAAGAGACCCAGTACTTC
TRBJ2-3,TRBV2,TRBD1,-,CASTMDRAYTDTQYF,TGTGCCAGCACCATGGACAGGGCGTACACAGATACGCAGTATTTT
TRBJ1-1,TRBV25-1,TRBD1,-,CASSEADRDDTEAFF,TGTGCCAGCAGCGAGGCAGACAGGGACGACACTGAAGCTTTCTTT
TRBJ1-1,TRBV4-2,-,-,CASSQVGGRATEAFF,TGTGCCAGCAGCCAAGTCGGAGGGCGAGCGACTGAAGCTTTCTTT
TRBJ1-2,TRBV9,-,-,CASSVEGRGAYGYTF,TGTGCCAGCAGCGTAGAGGGCAGGGGTGCCTATGGCTACACCTTC
TRBJ2-1,TRBV11-2,-,once,CASSLVVASSYNEQFF,TGTGCCAGCAGCTTAGTTGTGGCTAGCTCCTACAATGAGCAGTTCTTC
TRBJ2-7,TRBV6-5,-,-,CASSLSVRGSYEQYF,TGTGCCAGCAGTCTTTCCGTGAGGGGATCCTACGAGCAGTACTTC
TRBJ2-2,TRBV6-6,TRBD1,once,CASSSQDRAGTGELFF,TGTGCCAGCAGTTCCCAAGACAGGGCCGGGACCGGGGAGCTGTTTTTT
TRBJ2-2,TRBV5-1,TRBD2,-,CASQAGGSVGELFF,TGCGCCAGCCAGGCGGGGGGTTCCGTCGGGGAGCTGTTTTTT
TRBJ2-3,TRBV28,TRBD1,-,CASRRTGITDTQYF,TGTGCCAGCAGGCGGACAGGGATAACAGATACGCAGTATTTT
TRBJ2-1,TRBV20-1,TRBD2,-,CSAAGVNEQFF,TGCAGTGCAGCGGGAGTTAATGAGCAGTTCTTC
TRBJ2-2,TRBV28,-,-,CASSPLTENTGELFF,TGTGCCAGCAGTCCCTTGACAGAGAACACCGGGGAGCTGTTTTTT
TRBJ2-7,TRBV28,TRBD1,-,CASRETGRYEQYF,TGTGCCAGCAGGGAGACAGGGCGGTACGAGCAGTACTTC
TRBJ2-3,TRBV10-3,-,-,CAISEQLTSTDTQYF,TGTGCCATCAGTGAGCAGCTAACTAGCACAGATACGCAGTATTTT
TRBJ2-7,TRBV28,-,-,CASSLFLGGEQYF,TGTGCCAGCAGCTTGTTCTTGGGTGGAGAGCAGTACTTC
TRBJ2-7,TRBV28,-,-,CASTQWSYEQYF,TGTGCCAGCACCCAATGGTCCTACGAGCAGTACTTC
TRBJ2-7,TRBV7-2,TRBD2,-,CASSAGTSGTTYEQYF,TGTGCCAGCAGCGCAGGGACTAGCGGGACAACCTACGAGCAGTACTTC
TRBJ2-7,TRBV7-9,-,-,CASSPETTYEQYF,TGTGCCAGCAGCCCCGAAACCACCTACGAGCAGTACTTC
TRBJ2-3,TRBV28,-,-,CASSSASVADTQYF,TGTGCCAGCAGTTCGGCCAGCGTCGCAGATACGCAGTATTTT
TRBJ1-5,TRBV19,TRBD1,few,CASSIEGGTGGRQPQHF,TGTGCCAGTAGTATTGAAGGGGGGACAGGGGGCCGGCAGCCCCAGCATTTT
TRBJ1-4,TRBV30,-,-,CAWSSRGNVEKLFF,TGTGCCTGGAGCAGCAGGGGTAATGTCGAAAAACTGTTTTTT
TRBJ2-3,TRBV4-1,TRBD1,-,CASSPDRAGTDTQYF,TGCGCCAGCAGCCCCGACAGGGCAGGGACAGATACGCAGTATTTT
TRBJ2-7,TRBV6-5,TRBD2,-,CASTNRAGRYEQYF,TGTGCCAGCACCAACCGAGCGGGGCGCTACGAGCAGTACTTC
TRBJ1-2,TRBV19,-,-,CASSISVRANGYTF,TGTGCCAGTAGTATCTCGGTCAGGGCAAATGGCTACACCTTC
TRBJ2-3,TRBV5-1,-,-,CASSLSSTDTQYF,TGCGCCAGCAGCTTATCAAGCACAGATACGCAGTATTTT
TRBJ1-1,TRBV6-1,-,-,CASAPSAGDWTEAFF,TGTGCCAGCGCCCCATCCGCCGGGGACTGGACTGAAGCTTTCTTT
TRBJ2-2,TRBV25-1,TRBD1,once,CATTGVGTGELFF,TGTGCCACTACAGGGGTGGGGACCGGGGAGCTGTTTTTT
TRBJ1-3,TRBV28,-,-,CASSSDTASGNTIYF,TGTGCCAGCAGTTCAGACACGGCCTCTGGAAACACCATATATTTT